What follows are 32 T cell receptor beta chains derived from one specimen sequenced in a study of T-cell reconstitution after alpha-beta-depleted transplantation in children. The authors prepared the TCRbeta library with unique molecular identifiers. TCRdb re-derived calls from the PCR reads in MiXCR, one entry per CDR3 protein. The sample gives about 640,000 distinct CDR3 sequences, 15% to 20% of which show up once; 0.85% to 1.3% is in the top ten. Sequencing used PBMCs from the stem cell graft donor, obtained from the stem cell graft. These receptor sequences come from a human donor who donated a stem cell graft to a child with acute myeloid leukemia.

This clonotype was counted only a few times. V usage is TRBV20-1 and J usage is TRBJ2-7, with D perhaps TRBD1 (6 bases). This CDR3 contains 13 residues. Trimming pared 3 bases from V and 3 bases from J, leaving 12 bases between. Germline CDR1 is DFQATT and CDR2 is SNEGSKA (reference sequence). The CDR3 DNA reads as TGCAGTGCTAGCACAGGGAGAATCTACGAGCAGTACTTC. This translates into CSASTGRIYEQYF.

The chain is built from TRBV5-1 and TRBJ2-1, with D hard to call. The CDR3 has 14 amino acids. Trimming took 4 bases from V and 5 from J, leaving 13 bases between them. The germline CDR1 and CDR2 sequences are SGHRS and YFSETQ. CDR3 in amino acids: CASSPYLGNNEQFF. The CDR3 DNA is TGCGCCAGCAGCCCCTACTTAGGGAACAATGAGCAGTTCTTC. Filled out from reference TRBV5-1 and TRBJ2-1, the complete variable domain reads KAGVTQTPRYLIKTRGQQVTLSCSPISGHRSVSWYQQTPGQGLQFLFEYFSETQRNKGNFPGRFSGRQFSNSRSEMNVSTLELGDSALYLCASSPYLGNNEQFFGPGTRLTVL.

This clonotype has only a few counts. This CDR3 reads CASTDRLNTQYF. The CDR3 DNA is TGTGCCAGCACCGATCGGCTGAATACGCAGTATTTT. This sequence joins TRBV6-6 and TRBJ2-3; D not certain. In germline, CDR1 is MNHNY, CDR2 SVGAGI (reference sequence). The CDR3 totals 12 residues. V was cut by 7 bases and J by 7 bases, with 12 bases left in between.

This sequence joins TRBV30 and TRBJ1-1; D not certain. This CDR3 is 14 amino acids long. Trimming left V 5 bases short and J 1 base short, with 14 bases between. Germline V gene data show CDR1 as GTSNPN and CDR2 as SVGIG (reference sequence). The CDR3 bases are TGTGCCTGGGACGATAGGGTGGGGAACACTGAAGCTTTCTTT. It translates to CAWDDRVGNTEAFF.

This clonotype was counted only a few times. V gene TRBV7-2 combines with J gene TRBJ2-2; TRBD1 matches 10 bases. Germline V gives CDR1 SGHTA, CDR2 FQGNSA. The CDR3 runs 17 residues. V was pared by 3 bases and J by 3 bases, with 7 bases of the junction left unmatched. For the CDR3, the DNA is TGTGCCAGCAGCTTCGAAGGGACAGGGGTCGACACCGGGGAGCTGTTTTTT. It encodes CASSFEGTGVDTGELFF.

The J gene is TRBJ1-1, the V gene TRBV29-1; D is undetermined. Germline CDR1 is SQVTM and CDR2 is ANQGSEA. This CDR3 comprises 14 residues. V was cut by 4 bases and J by 4 bases, with 16 bases left in between. The CDR3: CSVVSRDGITEAFF. Here the CDR3 DNA reads TGCAGCGTTGTCTCTCGGGATGGAATCACTGAAGCTTTCTTT.

In its sample, this clonotype was seen many times. The chain recombines TRBV12-3 or TRBV12-4 with TRBJ2-1; 12 bases agree with TRBD1. This CDR3 has 15 residues. Trimming at V came to 5 bases and at J to 8 bases, leaving 7 bases not matched to a gene. DNA of the CDR3: TGTGCCAGCAGTCCCTCCGGGACAGGGGGCGATGAGCAGTTCTTC. It is translated as CASSPSGTGGDEQFF.

This clonotype occurred a few times. The genes are TRBV7-9 and TRBJ1-4; no reliable D call. The CDR3 extends over 14 amino acids. CDR1 is SEHNR and CDR2 is FQNEAQ in the germline V gene (reference sequence). Trimming removed 6 bases at V and 3 bases at J, with 11 bases between. The CDR3 protein is CASSFSAANEKLFF. The CDR3 region has the DNA TGTGCCAGCAGTTTTTCGGCCGCTAATGAAAAACTGTTTTTT.

This clonotype has more than one count but fewer than ten. The chain joins TRBV29-1 to TRBJ1-1, with D hard to call. The CDR3 runs to 10 residues. Trimming removed 5 bases at V and 5 bases at J, with 6 bases between. CDR1 SQVTM and CDR2 ANQGSEA come from the germline V gene. The CDR3 region is CSVRGTEAFF. As DNA, the CDR3 is TGCAGCGTTCGAGGGACTGAAGCTTTCTTT.

The rearrangement links TRBV7-2 to TRBJ2-4; the D is unclear. The CDR3 is 16 residues long. The germline V gene encodes CDR1 SGHTA and CDR2 FQGNSA. V lost 6 bases, J lost 0 bases, and 15 bases lay in between. The CDR3 protein is CASSPRLTLAKNIQYF. The CDR3 DNA reads as TGTGCCAGCAGTCCTAGACTGACTCTAGCCAAAAACATTCAGTACTTC.

V usage is TRBV5-1 and J usage is TRBJ2-3, with 11 positions matching TRBD2. V lost 0 bases and J lost 1; bases outside the gene matches: 4. The CDR3 is made up of 17 amino acids. Per germline, CDR1 SGHRS and CDR2 YFSETQ. CDR3 sequence (DNA): TGCGCCAGCAGCTTGGGACTAGCGGGGTGGGGCACAGATACGCAGTATTTT. It yields the protein CASSLGLAGWGTDTQYF.

At least ten counts were recorded for this clonotype. This CDR3 reads CSASPSMNTEAFF. The CDR3 DNA is TGCAGTGCTAGCCCCTCTATGAACACTGAAGCTTTCTTT. V gene TRBV20-1 combines with J gene TRBJ1-1; D ambiguous. V lost 3 bases and J 0 bases, leaving 8 bases between the germline ends. Germline-derived CDR1 and CDR2 are DFQATT and SNEGSKA (reference sequence). The CDR3 runs to 13 residues.

This clonotype turned up a few times. The CDR3 nucleotides read TGCGCCAGCAGCTTGGACCCGGGGACTGAAGCTTTCTTT. It codes for CASSLDPGTEAFF. The chain uses TRBV5-1 and TRBJ1-1, with D uncertain. V dropped 0 bases and J dropped 5 bases, with 8 bases sitting between them. From germline, CDR1 is SGHRS and CDR2 YFSETQ. The CDR3 has 13 amino acids.

This clonotype was found a few times. The rearrangement links TRBV28 to TRBJ2-7; 7 nucleotides match TRBD2. The junction had 4 bases not matched to a gene; V was cut back by 8 bases and J by 0 bases. This CDR3 is built from 13 residues. The germline CDR1 and CDR2 sequences are MDHEN and SYDVKM. The CDR3 loop reads CASWAGVSYEQYF. The DNA for the CDR3 is TGTGCCAGCTGGGCGGGGGTCTCCTACGAGCAGTACTTC.

The CDR3 sequence: CASSQSTGQETQYF. The CDR3 region has the DNA TGCGCCAGCAGCCAAAGCACCGGCCAAGAGACCCAGTACTTC. J is TRBJ2-5 and V is TRBV4-3; D remains ambiguous. The CDR3 spans 14 residues. Per germline, CDR1 LGHNA and CDR2 YSLEER. Trimming pared 2 bases from V and 1 base from J, leaving 8 bases between.

The chain has TRBV27 and TRBJ2-2; D gene unclear. The ends were cut back, 7 bases at V and 2 bases at J, with 14 bases in the middle. This CDR3 comprises 15 residues. Germline values: CDR1 MNHEY, CDR2 SMNVEV (reference sequence). The CDR3 loop is CASKGFWGNTGELFF. In DNA, the CDR3 is TGTGCCAGCAAAGGATTCTGGGGTAACACCGGGGAGCTGTTTTTT.

This clonotype turned up a few times. The V gene is TRBV11-1, the J gene TRBJ2-3; the D is unclear. V was trimmed by 0 bases and J by 0 bases, leaving 16 bases between them. CDR1 and CDR2 (germline): SGHAT, FQDESV (reference sequence). The CDR3 has 18 residues. Here the CDR3 DNA reads TGTGCCAGCAGCTTAGCGCGTCTAGGCCAAGCGAGCACAGATACGCAGTATTTT. Amino acid sequence: CASSLARLGQASTDTQYF.

This clonotype was counted ten times or more. The chain links TRBV4-2 to TRBJ2-3; 10 nucleotides align to TRBD2. Germline CDR1 is LGHNA and CDR2 is YNFKEQ. The CDR3 spans 18 residues. The J segment lost 4 bases and the V segment lost 1 base, leaving 11 bases of the junction unmatched. The CDR3 is CASSQGRRRAGGADTQYF. The DNA for the CDR3 is TGTGCCAGCAGCCAAGGTCGCCGGCGAGCGGGGGGGGCAGATACGCAGTATTTT.

Comments on this clonotype: Its ends do not fully match the called genes, so a read error is possible. The genes are TRBV12-3 or TRBV12-4 and TRBJ2-4; 7 nucleotides line up with TRBD2. The CDR3 totals 15 residues. The CDR3: CASSLTGRAKNTQYF. For the CDR3, the DNA is TGTGCCAGCAGCCTAACTGGGAGGGCCAAAAACACTCAGTACTTC.

The chain uses TRBV2 and TRBJ2-3; TRBD1 aligns across 7 bases. The CDR3 has 13 residues. CDR1 is SNHLY and CDR2 is FYNNEI in the germline V gene. The junction had 5 bases not matched to a gene; V was cut back by 6 bases and J by 5 bases. CDR3 loop: CASREGAIDTQYF. The CDR3 DNA sequence: TGTGCCAGCAGAGAGGGGGCCATAGATACGCAGTATTTT.

This clonotype was seen ten or more times. The DNA of the CDR3 is TGCAGTGCTAGTTCAGGCGGTCGGGAGACCCAGTACTTC. Amino acid sequence: CSASSGGRETQYF. The chain carries TRBV20-1 and TRBJ2-5, with D unresolved. The CDR3 spans 13 residues. CDR1 and CDR2 from the germline V gene are DFQATT and SNEGSKA (reference sequence). V was cut by 3 bases and J by 5 bases, with 13 bases left in between.

This rearrangement joins TRBV12-3 or TRBV12-4 to TRBJ1-1, with unresolved D. CDR3 length: 11 amino acids. V lost 8 bases and J lost 11, with 15 bases in between. DNA of the CDR3: TGTGCCAGCGGCCTAAAGTTGGACGCTTTCTTT. Its protein is CASGLKLDAFF.

This clonotype was observed at least ten times. The chain combines TRBV29-1 with TRBJ2-7, with D uncertain. Germline lookup yields CDR1 SQVTM and CDR2 ANQGSEA. Deletions cut 5 bases from V and 4 bases from J, with 18 bases between. The CDR3 extends over 14 amino acids. This CDR3 reads CSVRLQALAYEQYF. DNA of the CDR3: TGCAGCGTTCGGCTGCAGGCCTTGGCTTACGAGCAGTACTTC.

This clonotype was seen ten or more times. The chain couples TRBV20-1 to TRBJ1-6; D call uncertain. V dropped 6 bases and J dropped 6 bases, with 12 bases sitting between them. Per germline, CDR1 DFQATT and CDR2 SNEGSKA (reference sequence). CDR3 length: 13 amino acids. CDR3 coding DNA: TGCAGTGCATTCGCCGGACCTAATTCACCCCTCCACTTT. This sequence encodes CSAFAGPNSPLHF.

Of note for this clonotype: A clone one base away is much larger, so this may be a read error. The chain couples TRBV6-5 to TRBJ2-7; D ambiguous. With 2 bases removed from V and 2 bases from J, the gap between germline ends came to 16 bases. CDR3 size: 16 residues. In germline, CDR1 is MNHEY, CDR2 SVGAGI. CDR3 DNA sequence: TGTGCCAGCAGTTACGGCGGAGCTCAGCTCCCCTACGAGCAGTACTTC. As protein: CASSYGGAQLPYEQYF.

The chain recombines TRBV16 with TRBJ1-4; the D is unclear. This CDR3 comprises 12 residues. Deletions cut 3 bases from V and 6 bases from J, with 5 bases between. Germline lookup yields CDR1 KGHSY and CDR2 FQNENV. DNA for the CDR3: TGTGCCAGCAGCCATGATGATGAAAAACTGTTTTTT. This translates into CASSHDDEKLFF.

This clonotype was seen at least ten times. J is TRBJ2-3 and V is TRBV29-1; no clear D. The CDR3 is 14 residues long. V lost 4 bases, J lost 2 bases, and 13 bases lay in between. CDR1 SQVTM and CDR2 ANQGSEA come from the germline V gene. CDR3 nucleotide sequence: TGCAGCGTTGCCACAATCTCGATCACAGATACGCAGTATTTT. This translates into CSVATISITDTQYF.

The chain recombines TRBV6-5 with TRBJ1-2; D is unclear. Germline CDR1 reads MNHEY; CDR2 reads SVGAGI. Trimming removed 0 bases at V and 8 bases at J, with 16 bases between. There are 15 residues in the CDR3. In nucleotides, the CDR3 is TGTGCCAGCAGTTACTCGATAGCCACGTTGGTCGGCTACACCTTC. Translating gives CASSYSIATLVGYTF.

The rearrangement uses TRBV6-2 or TRBV6-3 and TRBJ2-5; D not certain. The CDR3 totals 16 residues. Trimming removed 8 bases from V and 0 bases from J, with 19 bases in between. The germline CDR1 and CDR2 sequences are MNHEY and SVGEGT. The CDR3 here is CASYSRNAGYQETQYF. The CDR3, as DNA: TGTGCCAGCTATTCGAGAAACGCCGGTTACCAAGAGACCCAGTACTTC.

The table lists this clonotype with many counts. The chain couples TRBV7-2 to TRBJ1-1; 7 bases map to TRBD1. CDR3 size: 15 residues. The junction had 7 bases not matched to a gene; V was cut back by 5 bases and J by 1 base. The germline gives CDR1 SGHTA, CDR2 FQGNSA. Here the CDR3 reads CASSIQGRSNTEAFF. CDR3 nucleotides: TGTGCCAGCAGCATACAGGGGCGATCGAACACTGAAGCTTTCTTT.

Ten or more counts support this clonotype. This chain links TRBV20-1 with TRBJ2-2; the match to TRBD2 covers 7 bases. From germline, CDR1 is DFQATT and CDR2 SNEGSKA (reference sequence). This CDR3 is built from 12 residues. V dropped 6 bases and J dropped 7; count of bases not matched to a gene: 5. The CDR3, as DNA: TGCAGTGCCAAGAGCGGGGTCGGGGAGCTGTTTTTT. Its translation is CSAKSGVGELFF.

V is TRBV20-1 and J is TRBJ1-2; unclear D gene. V gave up 3 bases and J gave up 7 bases, with 18 bases separating them. CDR3 length: 14 amino acids. The germline CDR1 and CDR2 sequences are DFQATT and SNEGSKA (reference sequence). CDR3 region: CSASPPGAGSGYTF. The CDR3 DNA sequence: TGCAGTGCTAGCCCGCCGGGAGCAGGCTCTGGCTACACCTTC.